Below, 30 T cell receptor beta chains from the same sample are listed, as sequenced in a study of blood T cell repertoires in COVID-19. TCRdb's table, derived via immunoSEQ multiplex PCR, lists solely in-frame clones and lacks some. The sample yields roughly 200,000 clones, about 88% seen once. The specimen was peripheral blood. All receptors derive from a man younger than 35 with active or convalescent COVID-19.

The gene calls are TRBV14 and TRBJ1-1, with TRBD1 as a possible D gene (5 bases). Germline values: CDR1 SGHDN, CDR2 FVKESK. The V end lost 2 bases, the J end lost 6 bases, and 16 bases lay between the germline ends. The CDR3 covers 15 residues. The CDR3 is CASSQYGGFGAEAFF. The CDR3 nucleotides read TGTGCCAGCAGCCAATATGGGGGGTTTGGGGCTGAAGCTTTCTTT.

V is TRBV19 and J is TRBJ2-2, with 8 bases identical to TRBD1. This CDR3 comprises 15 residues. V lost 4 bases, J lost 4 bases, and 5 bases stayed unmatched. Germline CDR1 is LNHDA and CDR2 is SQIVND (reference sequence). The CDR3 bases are TGTGCCAGTAGTACGCAGGGGGCCTTCACCGGGGAGCTGTTTTTT. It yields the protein CASSTQGAFTGELFF.

CDR3: CAGGTGTSPLHF. CDR3 DNA sequence: TGTGCCGGGGGGACAGGGACCTCACCCCTCCACTTT. The chain has TRBV2 and TRBJ1-6, with 9 bases fitting TRBD1. This CDR3 contains 12 residues. The germline gives CDR1 SNHLY, CDR2 FYNNEI. Unmatched junction bases numbered 6, after V lost 11 bases and J lost 10 bases.

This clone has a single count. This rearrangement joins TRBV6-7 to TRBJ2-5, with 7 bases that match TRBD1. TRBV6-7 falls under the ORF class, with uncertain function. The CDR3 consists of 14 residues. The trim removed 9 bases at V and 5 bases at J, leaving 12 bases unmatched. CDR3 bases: TGTGCCAGTTACCGGGACAGCCGTGGGGAGACCCAGTACTTC. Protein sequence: CASYRDSRGETQYF.

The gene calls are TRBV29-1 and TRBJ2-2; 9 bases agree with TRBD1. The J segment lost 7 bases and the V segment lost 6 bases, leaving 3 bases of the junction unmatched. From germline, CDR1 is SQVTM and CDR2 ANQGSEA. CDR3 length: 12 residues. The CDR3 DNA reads TGCAGCGTACAGGGGGCAATCGGGGAGCTGTTTTTT. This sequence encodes CSVQGAIGELFF.

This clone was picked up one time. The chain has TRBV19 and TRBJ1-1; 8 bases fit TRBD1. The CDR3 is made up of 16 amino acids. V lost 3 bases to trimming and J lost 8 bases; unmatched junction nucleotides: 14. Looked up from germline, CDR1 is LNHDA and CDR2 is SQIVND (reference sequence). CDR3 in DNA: TGTGCCAGTAGTATCCGGACAGGGCGCCTTATCCCCGAAGCTTTCTTT. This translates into CASSIRTGRLIPEAFF. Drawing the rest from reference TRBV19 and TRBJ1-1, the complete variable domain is DGGITQSPKYLFRKEGQNVTLSCEQNLNHDAMYWYRQDPGQGLRLIYYSQIVNDFQKGDIAEGYSVSREKKESFPLTVTSAQKNPTAFYLCASSIRTGRLIPEAFFGQGTRLTVV.

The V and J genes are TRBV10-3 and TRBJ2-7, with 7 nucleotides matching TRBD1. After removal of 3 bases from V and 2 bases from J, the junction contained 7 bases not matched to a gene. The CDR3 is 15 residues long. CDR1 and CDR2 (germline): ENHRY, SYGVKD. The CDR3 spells CAISEQGPVTYEQYF. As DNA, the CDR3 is TGTGCCATCAGTGAACAGGGGCCTGTTACCTACGAGCAGTACTTC.

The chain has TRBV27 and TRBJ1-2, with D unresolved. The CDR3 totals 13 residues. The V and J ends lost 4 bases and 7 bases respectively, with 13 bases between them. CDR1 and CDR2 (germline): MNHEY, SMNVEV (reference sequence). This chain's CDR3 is CASSSDGRSGYTF. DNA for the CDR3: TGTGCCAGCAGTTCCGACGGGAGGAGTGGCTACACCTTC.

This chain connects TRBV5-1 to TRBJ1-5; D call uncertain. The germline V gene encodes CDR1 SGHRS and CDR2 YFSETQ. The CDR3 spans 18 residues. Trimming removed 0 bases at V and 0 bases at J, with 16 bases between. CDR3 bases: TGCGCCAGCAGCTTGGCCCGGCCGTCACAGCTTAGCAATCAGCCCCAGCATTTT. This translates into CASSLARPSQLSNQPQHF.

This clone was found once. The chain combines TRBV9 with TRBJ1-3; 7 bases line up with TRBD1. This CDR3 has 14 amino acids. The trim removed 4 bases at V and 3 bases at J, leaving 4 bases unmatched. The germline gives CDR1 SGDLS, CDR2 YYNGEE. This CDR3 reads CASSPNRGGNTIYF. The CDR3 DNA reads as TGTGCCAGCAGCCCGAACAGGGGTGGAAACACCATATATTTT.

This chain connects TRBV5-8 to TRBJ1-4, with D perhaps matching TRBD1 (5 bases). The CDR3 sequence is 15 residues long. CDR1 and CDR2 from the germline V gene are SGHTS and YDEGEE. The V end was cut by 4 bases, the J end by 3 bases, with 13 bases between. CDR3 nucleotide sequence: TGTGCCAGCAGCCCCCGCCGGGGGTCTAATGAAAAACTGTTTTTT. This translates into CASSPRRGSNEKLFF.

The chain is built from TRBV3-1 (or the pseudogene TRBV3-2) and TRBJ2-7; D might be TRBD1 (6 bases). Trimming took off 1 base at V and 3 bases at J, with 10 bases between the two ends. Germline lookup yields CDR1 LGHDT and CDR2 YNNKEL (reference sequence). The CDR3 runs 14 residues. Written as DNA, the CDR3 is TGTGCCAGCAGCCAAGGAGGCAGGGGCTACGAGCAGTACTTC. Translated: CASSQGGRGYEQYF.

As DNA, the CDR3 is TGTGCCAGCTCACCACCAGTCAGGAGAAACACCATATATTTT. Protein sequence: CASSPPVRRNTIYF. The V call is TRBV18, the J call TRBJ1-3, with no clear D. The V and J ends lost 0 bases and 5 bases respectively, with 8 bases between them. The germline V gene encodes CDR1 KGHSH and CDR2 LQKENI. The CDR3 is made up of 14 amino acids.

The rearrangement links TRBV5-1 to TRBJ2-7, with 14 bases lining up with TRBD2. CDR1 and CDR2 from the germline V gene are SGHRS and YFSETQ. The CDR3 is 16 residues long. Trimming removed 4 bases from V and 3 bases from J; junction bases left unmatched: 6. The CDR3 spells CASSRGLAGVYYEQYF. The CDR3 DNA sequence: TGCGCCAGCAGCCGGGGACTAGCGGGGGTCTACTACGAGCAGTACTTC.

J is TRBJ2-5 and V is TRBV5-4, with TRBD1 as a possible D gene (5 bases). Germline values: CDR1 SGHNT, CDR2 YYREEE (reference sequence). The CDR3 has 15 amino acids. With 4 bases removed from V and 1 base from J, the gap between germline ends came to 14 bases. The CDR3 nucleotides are TGTGCCAGCAGCACGGAAACAGGAATCCAAGAGACCCAGTACTTC. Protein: CASSTETGIQETQYF. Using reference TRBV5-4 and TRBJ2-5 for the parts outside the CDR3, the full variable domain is ETGVTQSPTHLIKTRGQQVTLRCSSQSGHNTVSWYQQALGQGPQFIFQYYREEENGRGNFPPRFSGLQFPNYSSELNVNALELDDSALYLCASSTETGIQETQYFGPGTRLLVL.

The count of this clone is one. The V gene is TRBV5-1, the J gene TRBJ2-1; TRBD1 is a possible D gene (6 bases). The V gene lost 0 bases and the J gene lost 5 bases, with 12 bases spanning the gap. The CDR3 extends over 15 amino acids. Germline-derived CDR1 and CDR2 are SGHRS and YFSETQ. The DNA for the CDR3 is TGCGCCAGCAGCTTGGAAGGGACAAACAACAATGAGCAGTTCTTC. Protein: CASSLEGTNNNEQFF.

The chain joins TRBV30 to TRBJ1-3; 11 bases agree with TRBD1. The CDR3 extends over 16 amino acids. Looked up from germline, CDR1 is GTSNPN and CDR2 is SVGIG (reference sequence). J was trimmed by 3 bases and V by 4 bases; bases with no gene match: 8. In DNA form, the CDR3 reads TGTGCCTGGAAACGTGGGACAGGGGGAGTTGGAAACACCATATATTTT. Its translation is CAWKRGTGGVGNTIYF.

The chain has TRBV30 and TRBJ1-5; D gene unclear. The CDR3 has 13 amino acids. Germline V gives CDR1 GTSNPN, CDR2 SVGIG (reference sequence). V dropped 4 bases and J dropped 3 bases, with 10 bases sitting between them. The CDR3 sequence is CAWNREPNQPQHF. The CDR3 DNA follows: TGTGCCTGGAACCGGGAGCCCAATCAGCCCCAGCATTTT.

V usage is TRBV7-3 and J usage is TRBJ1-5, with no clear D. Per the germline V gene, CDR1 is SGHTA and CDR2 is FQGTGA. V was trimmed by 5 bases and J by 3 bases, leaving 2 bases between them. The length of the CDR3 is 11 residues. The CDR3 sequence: CASSHNQPQHF. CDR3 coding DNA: TGTGCCAGCAGCCACAATCAGCCCCAGCATTTT.

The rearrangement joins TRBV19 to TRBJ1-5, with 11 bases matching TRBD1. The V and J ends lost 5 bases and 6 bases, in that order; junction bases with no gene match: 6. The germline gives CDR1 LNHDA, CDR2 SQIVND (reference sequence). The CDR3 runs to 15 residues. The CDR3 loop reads CASSRRTGGRQPQHF. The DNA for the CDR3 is TGTGCCAGTAGTCGGAGGACAGGGGGCCGTCAGCCCCAGCATTTT.

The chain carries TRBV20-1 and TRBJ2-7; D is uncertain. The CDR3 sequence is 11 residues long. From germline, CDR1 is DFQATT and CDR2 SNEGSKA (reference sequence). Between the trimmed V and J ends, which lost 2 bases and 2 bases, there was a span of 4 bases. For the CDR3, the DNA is TGCAGTGCTAGACTAGCCTACGAGCAGTACTTC. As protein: CSARLAYEQYF.

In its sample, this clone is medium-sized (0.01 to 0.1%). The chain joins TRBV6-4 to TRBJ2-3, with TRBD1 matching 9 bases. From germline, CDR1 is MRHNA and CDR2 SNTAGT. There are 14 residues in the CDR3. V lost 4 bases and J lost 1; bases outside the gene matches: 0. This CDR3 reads CASSGTGGTDTQYF. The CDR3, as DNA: TGTGCCAGCAGTGGGACAGGGGGCACAGATACGCAGTATTTT.

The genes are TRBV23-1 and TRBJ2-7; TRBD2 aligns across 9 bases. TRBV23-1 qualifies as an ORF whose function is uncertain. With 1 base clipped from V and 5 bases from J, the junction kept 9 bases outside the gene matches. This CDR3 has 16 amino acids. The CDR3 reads CASSQFRLAAPHEQYF. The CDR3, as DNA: TGCGCCAGCAGTCAATTTAGACTAGCGGCGCCCCACGAGCAGTACTTC.

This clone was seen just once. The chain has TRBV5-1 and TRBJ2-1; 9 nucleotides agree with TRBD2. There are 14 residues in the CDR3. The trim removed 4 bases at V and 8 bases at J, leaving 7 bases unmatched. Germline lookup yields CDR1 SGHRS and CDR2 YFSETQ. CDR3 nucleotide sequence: TGCGCCAGCAGCCCGGGACTAGCAGTCGATGAGCAGTTCTTC. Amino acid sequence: CASSPGLAVDEQFF.

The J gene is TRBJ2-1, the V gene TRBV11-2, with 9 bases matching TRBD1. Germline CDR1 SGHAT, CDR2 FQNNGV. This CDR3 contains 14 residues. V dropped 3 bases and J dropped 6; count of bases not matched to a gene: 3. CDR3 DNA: TGTGCCAGCAGCTTTGGACAGGGGTTCAATGAGCAGTTCTTC. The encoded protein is CASSFGQGFNEQFF.

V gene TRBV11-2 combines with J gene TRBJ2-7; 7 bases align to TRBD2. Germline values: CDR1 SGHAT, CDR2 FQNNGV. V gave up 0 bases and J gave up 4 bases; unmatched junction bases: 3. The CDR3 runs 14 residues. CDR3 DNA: TGTGCCAGCAGCTTAGACAGGGAGGGGTACGAGCAGTACTTC. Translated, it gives CASSLDREGYEQYF.

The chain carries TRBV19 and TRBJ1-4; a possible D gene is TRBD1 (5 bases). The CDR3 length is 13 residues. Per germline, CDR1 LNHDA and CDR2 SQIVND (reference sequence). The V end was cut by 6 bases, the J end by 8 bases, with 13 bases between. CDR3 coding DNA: TGTGCCAGTAGCCCAGGGAAGGGCGAAAAACTGTTTTTT. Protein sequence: CASSPGKGEKLFF.

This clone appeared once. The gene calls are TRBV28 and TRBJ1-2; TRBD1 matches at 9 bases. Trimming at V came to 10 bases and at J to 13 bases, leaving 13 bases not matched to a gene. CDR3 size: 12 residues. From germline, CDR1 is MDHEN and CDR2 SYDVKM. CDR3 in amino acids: CATGTGFVFGTF. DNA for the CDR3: TGTGCCACCGGGACAGGGTTTGTATTTGGCACCTTC.

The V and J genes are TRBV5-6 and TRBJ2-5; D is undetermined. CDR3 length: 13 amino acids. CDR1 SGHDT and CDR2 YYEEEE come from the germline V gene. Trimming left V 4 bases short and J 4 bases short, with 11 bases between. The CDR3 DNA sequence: TGTGCCAGCAGCCCTCCCTCGGGAGAGACCCAGTACTTC. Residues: CASSPPSGETQYF.

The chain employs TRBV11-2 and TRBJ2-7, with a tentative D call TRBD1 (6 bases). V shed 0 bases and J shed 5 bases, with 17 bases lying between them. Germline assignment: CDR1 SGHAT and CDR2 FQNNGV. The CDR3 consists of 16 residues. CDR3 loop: CASSLDLGTNSNEQYF. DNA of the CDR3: TGTGCCAGCAGCTTAGATTTGGGGACAAACTCAAACGAGCAGTACTTC.